The following is a T cell receptor (beta chain) sequence with its context. This sample is part of a study of T cells in Graves' hyperthyroidism and ophthalmopathy. The length of the CDR3 is 13 residues. V lost 3 bases and J lost 3, with 8 bases in between. Germline CDR1 ENHRY, CDR2 SYGVKD. From RNA transcripts, TCR beta CDR3 regions were amplified. HTBI primers were employed in a first-round RT-PCR of the TCR CDR3. TCRdb passed the multiplex PCR reads through MiXCR, listing each CDR3 protein once. Altogether about 560,000 distinct CDR3 sequences are present, roughly 17% being singletons, with the ten largest covering more than 15%.

The genes are TRBV10-3 and TRBJ1-2; D is undetermined. The clonotype was recovered from a woman in her late teens or twenties with Graves' hyperthyroidism. Sample: blood. CDR3: CAISEATDYGYTF. The CDR3 DNA reads as TGTGCCATCAGTGAAGCTACGGACTATGGCTACACCTTC.